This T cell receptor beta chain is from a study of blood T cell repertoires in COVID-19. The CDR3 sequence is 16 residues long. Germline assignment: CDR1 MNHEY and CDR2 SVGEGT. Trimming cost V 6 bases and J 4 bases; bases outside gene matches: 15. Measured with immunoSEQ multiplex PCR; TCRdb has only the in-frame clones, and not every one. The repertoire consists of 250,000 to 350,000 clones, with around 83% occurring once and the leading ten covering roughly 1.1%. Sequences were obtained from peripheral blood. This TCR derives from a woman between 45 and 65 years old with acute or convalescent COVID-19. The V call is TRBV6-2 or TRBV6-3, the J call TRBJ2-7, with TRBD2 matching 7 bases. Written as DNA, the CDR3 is TGTGCCAGCAGCCCCCCCCTGGGCGGGAGATTTTACGAGCAGTACTTC. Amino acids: CASSPPLGGRFYEQYF.